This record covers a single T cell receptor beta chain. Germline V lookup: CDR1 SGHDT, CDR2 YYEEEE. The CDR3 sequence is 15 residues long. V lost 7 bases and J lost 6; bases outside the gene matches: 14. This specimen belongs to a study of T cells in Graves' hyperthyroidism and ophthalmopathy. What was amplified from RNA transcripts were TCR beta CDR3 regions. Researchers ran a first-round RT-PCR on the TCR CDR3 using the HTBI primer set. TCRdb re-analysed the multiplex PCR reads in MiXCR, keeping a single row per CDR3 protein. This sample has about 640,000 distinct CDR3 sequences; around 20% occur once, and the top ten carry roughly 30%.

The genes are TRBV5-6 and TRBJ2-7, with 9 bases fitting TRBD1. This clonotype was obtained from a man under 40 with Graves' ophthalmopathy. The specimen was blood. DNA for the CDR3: TGTGCCAGCGGAAACAGGGGGCGGTTGGCCCTCGAGCAGTACTTC. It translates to CASGNRGRLALEQYF.